The text below deals with one T cell receptor beta chain. The target antigen is unknown. This specimen comes from a study of STAT3 mutations in large granular lymphocyte leukemia. Study background: Over half of T-LGLL patients had one or more immunosuppressive regimens. Overall study results and limits: Every T-cell large granular lymphocyte leukemia patient had at least one immunodominant TCR beta clonotype.

V was clipped by 4 bases and J by 3 bases, with 10 bases between them. The CDR3 sequence is 13 residues long. The germline V gene has CDR1 MNHEY and CDR2 SVGAGI. Generated by immunoSEQ multiplex PCR, the TCRdb table keeps only in-frame clones and is missing some. The table records 30,000 to 45,000 clones, 88% of them present only once. V gene TRBV6-5 combines with J gene TRBJ2-7; D uncertain. The TCR sequence derives from a human donor with T large granular lymphocyte leukemia. Some clones in this sample may be carry-over from other donors' samples. The sequenced sample consisted of PBMCs. CDR3 in amino acids: CASSSGPSYEQYF. The CDR3 nucleotides are TGTGCCAGCAGTTCTGGACCCAGCTACGAGCAGTACTTC.